Given below is one TCR beta chain in context. Its binding antigen is unknown. The data were produced on a NextSeq 550. The Human TCR Profiling Kit (MiLaboratory) was used to make UMI-labeled 5' RACE TRB cDNA libraries. cDNA synthesis used the entire amount of extracted RNA, and PCR amplification then used the entire amount of cDNA produced. Libraries were prepared in parallel using an identical number of PCR cycles. The original methods were these. MIGEC and MiXCR extracted about 48,000 +/- 9,800 unique UMI-labeled TRB cDNA molecules per library, requiring at least two reads per UMI. On average, roughly 40,000 +/- 10,000 functional in-frame TRB CDR3 nucleotide clonotypes lacking stop codons were found per library. After downsampling to 5000 UMI-labeled TRB molecules per sample, diversity metrics, including normalized Shannon-Wiener and Chao1, were computed in VDJtools. For the central five CDR3 residues, VDJtools calculated physicochemical properties weighted by clonotype size, namely interaction energy, strength, volume and Kidera factor 4. TCRdb reprocessed the reads, and each CDR3 protein sequence is entered once, without DNA. The V and J calls reflect TCRdb's pipeline rather than the authors' work. This sample's records show tens of thousands of distinct CDR3 sequences. The ten largest clonotypes hold less than 0.85% of the sample.

For every CD8+ T cell subset, some 310,000 cells were flow-sorted straight into RLT lysis buffer, and each subset was sorted in triplicate. To exclude memory contaminants, naive CD8+ T cells were stringently defined as CD45RO-CCR7+CD27+CD95-. Standard density gradient centrifugation was used to isolate peripheral blood mononuclear cells from buffy coats. A FACSAria III was used to flow-sort naive CXCR3-negative and CXCR3-positive CD8+ T cells. Total RNA was extracted from sorted cells with an RNeasy Mini Kit. The CDR3 contains 11 residues, cysteine and phenylalanine counted. Only the protein is on record. CDR1 and CDR2 were assigned from the germline V gene as SGHRS and YFSETQ. This entry is derived from a study of CXCR3-negative and CXCR3-positive naive CD8 T cells (dated by TCRdb to the late 2010s). Describing the broader study: In total, 130 million to 150 million TRB reads were obtained, which works out to roughly 1.5 +/- 0.3 million reads per library. TRBV-TRBJ cluster analysis included naive subsets from roughly 5 donors and memory cells from 3 donors. Data from 11 donors, pooled across two independent experiments, went into the diversity and physicochemical repertoire analyses. What the authors observed across the whole study: Compared with CXCR3-negative naive cells, CXCR3-positive naive cells had TRB CDR3s with higher hydrophobicity (lower Kidera factor 4), lower energy, and higher strength and volume indices. Within the same donor, TRBV-TRBJ usage looked similar between naive CXCR3-negative and CXCR3-positive cells, but memory cells had distinct patterns. Comparably high repertoire diversity was found in both naive subsets, whereas much lower repertoire diversity was found in memory CD8+ T cells. CXCR3 expression partially decreased after cryopreservation, so most assays used freshly isolated PBMCs. Because surface CD5, which is linked to self-reactivity in mice, was comparable between the naive subsets, TCR interaction strength was also inferred from TRB CDR3 physicochemical properties.

The TCR was taken from a human donor in good health. Some clones in this sample may be carry-over from other donors' samples. Specimen: naive CXCR3+ CD8+ T cells from blood. The cell subset or site tag for this specimen amounts to: CD45RO-CCR7+CD27+CD95- naive CD8+ T cells expressing CXCR3 (TNR3+). The chain was built from TRBV5-1 and TRBJ2-7. CDR3 region: CASSLGAEQYF.